This record looks at one T cell receptor (beta chain) sequence and its context. The germline V gene encodes CDR1 SGHAT and CDR2 FQNNGV. This CDR3 contains 14 residues. With 5 bases removed from V and 0 bases from J, the gap between germline ends came to 10 bases. TCRdb keeps only in-frame clones here, not all; method: immunoSEQ multiplex PCR. The sample shows 150,000 to 180,000 clones, 70% to 90% of them seen only once. This entry belongs to a study of blood T cell repertoires in COVID-19. The specimen was peripheral blood. The clonotype was recovered from a man aged 60-69 years with COVID-19, enrolled during active disease. The chain combines TRBV11-2 with TRBJ1-1; D possibly corresponds to TRBD1 (6 bases). The CDR3 reads CASSPTGMNTEAFF. The CDR3 nucleotides are TGTGCCAGCAGCCCGACAGGCATGAACACTGAAGCTTTCTTT.